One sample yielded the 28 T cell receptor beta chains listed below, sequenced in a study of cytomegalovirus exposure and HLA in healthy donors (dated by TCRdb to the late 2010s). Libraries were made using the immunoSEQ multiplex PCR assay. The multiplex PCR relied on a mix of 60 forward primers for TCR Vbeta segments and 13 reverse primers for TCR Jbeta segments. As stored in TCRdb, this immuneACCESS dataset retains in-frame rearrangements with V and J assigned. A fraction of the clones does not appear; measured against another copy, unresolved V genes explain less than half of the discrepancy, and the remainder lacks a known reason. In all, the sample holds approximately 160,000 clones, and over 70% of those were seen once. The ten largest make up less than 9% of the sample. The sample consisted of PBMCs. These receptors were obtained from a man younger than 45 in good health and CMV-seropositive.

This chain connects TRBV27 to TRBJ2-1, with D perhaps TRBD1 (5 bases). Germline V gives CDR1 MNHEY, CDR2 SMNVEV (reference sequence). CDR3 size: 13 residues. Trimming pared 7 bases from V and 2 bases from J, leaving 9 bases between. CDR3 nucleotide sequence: TGTGCCAGCAAGCAGGGCGCCTACAATGAGCAGTTCTTC. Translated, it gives CASKQGAYNEQFF.

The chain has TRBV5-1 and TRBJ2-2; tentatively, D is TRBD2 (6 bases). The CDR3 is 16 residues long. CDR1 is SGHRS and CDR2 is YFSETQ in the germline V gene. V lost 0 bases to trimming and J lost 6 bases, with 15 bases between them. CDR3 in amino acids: CASSLVGGFRAGELFF. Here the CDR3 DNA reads TGCGCCAGCAGCTTGGTTGGGGGGTTTCGCGCCGGGGAGCTGTTTTTT.

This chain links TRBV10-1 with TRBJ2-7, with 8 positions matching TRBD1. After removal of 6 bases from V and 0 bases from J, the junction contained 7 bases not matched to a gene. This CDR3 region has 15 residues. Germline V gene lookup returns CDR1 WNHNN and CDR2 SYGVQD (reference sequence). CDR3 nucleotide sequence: TGCGCCAGCAGGGGCCGGGACAGGCCCTCCTACGAGCAGTACTTC. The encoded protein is CASRGRDRPSYEQYF.

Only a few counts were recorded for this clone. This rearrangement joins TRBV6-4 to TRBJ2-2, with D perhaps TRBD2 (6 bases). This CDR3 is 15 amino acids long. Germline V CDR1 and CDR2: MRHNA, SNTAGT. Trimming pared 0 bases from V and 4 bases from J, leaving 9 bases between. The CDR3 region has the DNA TGTGCCAGCAGTGACTCTCAGGGAGGCACCGGGGAGCTGTTTTTT. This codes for CASSDSQGGTGELFF.

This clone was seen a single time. The CDR3 coding sequence is TGTGCCAGCAGCTTAGGGAAGCGGGGGGTGGCGGATACGCAGTATTTT. Protein product: CASSLGKRGVADTQYF. The chain carries TRBV7-8 and TRBJ2-3, with 9 bases fitting TRBD2. The CDR3 loop spans 16 amino acids. After removal of 1 base from V and 6 bases from J, the junction contained 8 bases not matched to a gene. Per germline, CDR1 SGHVS and CDR2 FQNEAQ.

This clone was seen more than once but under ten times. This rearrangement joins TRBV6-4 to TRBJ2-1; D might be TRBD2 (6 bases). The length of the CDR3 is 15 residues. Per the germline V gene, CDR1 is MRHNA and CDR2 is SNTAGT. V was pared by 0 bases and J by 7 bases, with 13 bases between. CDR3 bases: TGTGCCAGCAGTGACTCAACGGGAGAATATAATGAGCAGTTCTTC. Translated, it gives CASSDSTGEYNEQFF.

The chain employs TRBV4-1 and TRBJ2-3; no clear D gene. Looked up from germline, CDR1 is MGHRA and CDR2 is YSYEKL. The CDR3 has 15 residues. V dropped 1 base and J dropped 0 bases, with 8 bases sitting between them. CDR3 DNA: TGCGCCAGCAGCCAAGTAGGAGTTAGCACAGATACGCAGTATTTT. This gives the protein CASSQVGVSTDTQYF.

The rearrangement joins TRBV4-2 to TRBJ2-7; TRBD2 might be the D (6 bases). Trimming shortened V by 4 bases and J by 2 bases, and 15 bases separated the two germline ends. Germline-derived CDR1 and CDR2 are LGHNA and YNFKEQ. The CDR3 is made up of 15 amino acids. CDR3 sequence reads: CASSLGLTGAYEQYF. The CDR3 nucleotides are TGTGCCAGCAGCCTTGGACTAACCGGAGCCTACGAGCAGTACTTC.

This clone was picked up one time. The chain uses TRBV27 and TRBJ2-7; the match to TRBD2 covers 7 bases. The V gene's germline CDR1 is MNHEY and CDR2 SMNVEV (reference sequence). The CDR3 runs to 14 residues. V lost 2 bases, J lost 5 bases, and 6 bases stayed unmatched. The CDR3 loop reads CASSLVGGPNEQYF. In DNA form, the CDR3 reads TGTGCCAGCAGTTTAGTGGGAGGGCCCAACGAGCAGTACTTC.

The CDR3 loop is CASSFSRSYEQYF. CDR3 DNA sequence: TGTGCCAGCAGTTTTTCCCGCTCCTACGAGCAGTACTTC. This sequence joins TRBV27 and TRBJ2-7, with D unclear. This CDR3 is built from 13 residues. The V and J ends lost 3 bases and 0 bases respectively, with 6 bases between them. Germline CDR1 MNHEY, CDR2 SMNVEV (reference sequence).

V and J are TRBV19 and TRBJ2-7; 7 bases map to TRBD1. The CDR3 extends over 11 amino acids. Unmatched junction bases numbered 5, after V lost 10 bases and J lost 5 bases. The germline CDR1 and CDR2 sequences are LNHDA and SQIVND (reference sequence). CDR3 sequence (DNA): TGTGCCACGACAGGGTTCGACGAGCAGTACTTC. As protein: CATTGFDEQYF.

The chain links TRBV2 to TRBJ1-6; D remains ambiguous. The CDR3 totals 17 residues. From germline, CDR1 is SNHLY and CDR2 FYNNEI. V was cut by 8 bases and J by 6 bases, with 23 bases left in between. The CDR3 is CASSERAARSSNSPLHF. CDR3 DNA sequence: TGTGCCAGCTCGGAGAGGGCCGCTCGTTCGAGTAATTCACCCCTCCACTTT.

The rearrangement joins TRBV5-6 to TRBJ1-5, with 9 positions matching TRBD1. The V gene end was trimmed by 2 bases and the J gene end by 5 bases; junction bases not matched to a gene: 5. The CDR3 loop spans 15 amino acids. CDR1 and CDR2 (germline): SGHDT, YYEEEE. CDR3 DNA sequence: TGTGCCAGCAGCTTTGGGACAGGGATGCATCAGCCCCAGCATTTT. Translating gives CASSFGTGMHQPQHF.

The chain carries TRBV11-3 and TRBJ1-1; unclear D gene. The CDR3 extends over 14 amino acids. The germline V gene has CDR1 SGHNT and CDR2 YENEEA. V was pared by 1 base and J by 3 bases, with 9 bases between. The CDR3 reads CASSLASGDTEAFF. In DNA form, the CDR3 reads TGTGCCAGCAGCTTAGCTAGCGGTGACACTGAAGCTTTCTTT.

Here the CDR3 DNA reads TGTGCCAGCAGCTTGACAGTTGTGACCACTGAAGCTTTCTTT. Amino acid sequence: CASSLTVVTTEAFF. This rearrangement joins TRBV7-8 to TRBJ1-1; D might be TRBD1 (5 bases). The germline V gene has CDR1 SGHVS and CDR2 FQNEAQ. Trimming took off 3 bases at V and 4 bases at J, with 12 bases between the two ends. This CDR3 has 14 residues.

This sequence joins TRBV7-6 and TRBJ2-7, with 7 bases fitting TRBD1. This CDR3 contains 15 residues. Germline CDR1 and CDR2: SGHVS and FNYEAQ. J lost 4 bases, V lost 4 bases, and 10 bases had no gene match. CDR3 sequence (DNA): TGTGCCAGCAGCTCTAGGCGCGACAGGGTGTACGAGCAGTACTTC. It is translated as CASSSRRDRVYEQYF.

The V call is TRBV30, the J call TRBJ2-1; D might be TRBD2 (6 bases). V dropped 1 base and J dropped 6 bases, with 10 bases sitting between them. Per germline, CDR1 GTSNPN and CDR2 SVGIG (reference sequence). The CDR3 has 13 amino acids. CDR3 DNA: TGTGCCTGGAGTGGGCTAGCGTTCAATGAGCAGTTCTTC. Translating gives CAWSGLAFNEQFF. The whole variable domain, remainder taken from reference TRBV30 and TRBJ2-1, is SQTIHQWPATLVQPVGSPLSLECTVEGTSNPNLYWYRQAAGRGLQLLFYSVGIGQISSEVPQNLSASRPQDRQFILSSKKLLLSDSGFYLCAWSGLAFNEQFFGPGTRLTVL.

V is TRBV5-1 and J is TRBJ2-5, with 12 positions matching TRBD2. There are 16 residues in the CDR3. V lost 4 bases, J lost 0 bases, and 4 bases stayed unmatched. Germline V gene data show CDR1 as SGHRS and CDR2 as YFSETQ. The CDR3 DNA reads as TGCGCCAGCAGCCCCACTAGCGGGGGGAACCAAGAGACCCAGTACTTC. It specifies CASSPTSGGNQETQYF.

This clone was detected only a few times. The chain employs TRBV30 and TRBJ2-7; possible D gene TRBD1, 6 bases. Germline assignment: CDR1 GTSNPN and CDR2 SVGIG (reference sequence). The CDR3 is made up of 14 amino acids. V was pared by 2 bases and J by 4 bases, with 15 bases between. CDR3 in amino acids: CAWSRAGAEYEQYF. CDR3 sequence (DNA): TGTGCCTGGAGTAGGGCAGGGGCCGAGTACGAGCAGTACTTC. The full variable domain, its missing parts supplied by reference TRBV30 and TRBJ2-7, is SQTIHQWPATLVQPVGSPLSLECTVEGTSNPNLYWYRQAAGRGLQLLFYSVGIGQISSEVPQNLSASRPQDRQFILSSKKLLLSDSGFYLCAWSRAGAEYEQYFGPGTRLTVT.

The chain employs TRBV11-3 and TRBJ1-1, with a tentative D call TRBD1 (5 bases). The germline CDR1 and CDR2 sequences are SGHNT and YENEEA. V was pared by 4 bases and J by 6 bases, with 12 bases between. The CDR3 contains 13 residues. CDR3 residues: CASSSGGRSEAFF. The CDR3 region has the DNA TGTGCCAGCAGCTCTGGGGGGAGGTCTGAAGCTTTCTTT.

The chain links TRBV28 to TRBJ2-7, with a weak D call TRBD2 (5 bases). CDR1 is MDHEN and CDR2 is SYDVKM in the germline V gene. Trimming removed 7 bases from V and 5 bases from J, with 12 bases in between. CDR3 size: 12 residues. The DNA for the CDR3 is TGTGCCAGCATGGGGAGTCCCAACGAGCAGTACTTC. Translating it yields CASMGSPNEQYF.

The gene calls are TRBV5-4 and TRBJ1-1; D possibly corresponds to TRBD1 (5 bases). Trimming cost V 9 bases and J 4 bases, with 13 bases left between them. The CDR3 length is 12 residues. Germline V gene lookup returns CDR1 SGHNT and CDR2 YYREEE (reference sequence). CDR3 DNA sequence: TGTGCCACCGGGCAGGGCCTCACTGAAGCTTTCTTT. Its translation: CATGQGLTEAFF. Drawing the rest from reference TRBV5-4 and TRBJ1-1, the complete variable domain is ETGVTQSPTHLIKTRGQQVTLRCSSQSGHNTVSWYQQALGQGPQFIFQYYREEENGRGNFPPRFSGLQFPNYSSELNVNALELDDSALYLCATGQGLTEAFFGQGTRLTVV.

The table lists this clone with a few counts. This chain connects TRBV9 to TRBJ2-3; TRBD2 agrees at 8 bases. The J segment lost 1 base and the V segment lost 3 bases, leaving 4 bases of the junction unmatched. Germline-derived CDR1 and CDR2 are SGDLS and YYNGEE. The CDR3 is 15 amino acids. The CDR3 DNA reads TGTGCCAGCAGCGAGGAGCGGGGGCGCACAGATACGCAGTATTTT. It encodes CASSEERGRTDTQYF.

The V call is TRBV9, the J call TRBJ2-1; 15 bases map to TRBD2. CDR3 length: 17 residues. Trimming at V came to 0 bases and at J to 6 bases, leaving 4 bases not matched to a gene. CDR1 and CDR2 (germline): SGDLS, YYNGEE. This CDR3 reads CASSVGTSGRAGNEQFF. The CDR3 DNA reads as TGTGCCAGCAGCGTAGGGACTAGCGGGAGGGCCGGCAATGAGCAGTTCTTC. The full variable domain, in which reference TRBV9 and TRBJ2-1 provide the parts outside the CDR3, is DSGVTQTPKHLITATGQRVTLRCSPRSGDLSVYWYQQSLDQGLQFLIQYYNGEERAKGNILERFSAQQFPDLHSELNLSSLELGDSALYFCASSVGTSGRAGNEQFFGPGTRLTVL.

CDR3 sequence: CASLGQGPLPTYEQYF. The CDR3 region has the DNA TGTGCCAGCCTTGGACAGGGGCCCTTACCTACCTACGAGCAGTACTTC. The J gene is TRBJ2-7, the V gene TRBV2, with 9 bases lining up with TRBD1. J lost 2 bases, V lost 8 bases, and 13 bases had no gene match. Germline CDR1 reads SNHLY; CDR2 reads FYNNEI. The CDR3 contains 16 residues.

CDR3 in DNA: TGCGCCAGCAACCGGGGACTAGCGGGAGGTACAGATACGCAGTATTTT. This gives the protein CASNRGLAGGTDTQYF. This chain links TRBV10-1 with TRBJ2-3; 15 bases agree with TRBD2. Germline lookup yields CDR1 WNHNN and CDR2 SYGVQD (reference sequence). V was clipped by 7 bases and J by 3 bases; unmatched bases: 5. The CDR3 covers 16 residues.

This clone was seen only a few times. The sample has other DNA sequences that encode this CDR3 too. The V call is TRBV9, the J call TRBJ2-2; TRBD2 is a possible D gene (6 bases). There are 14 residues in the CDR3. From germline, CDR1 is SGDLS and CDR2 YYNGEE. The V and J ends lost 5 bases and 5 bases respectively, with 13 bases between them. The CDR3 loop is CASRGLGETGELFF. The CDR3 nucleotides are TGTGCCAGCAGGGGACTCGGAGAAACCGGGGAGCTGTTTTTT.

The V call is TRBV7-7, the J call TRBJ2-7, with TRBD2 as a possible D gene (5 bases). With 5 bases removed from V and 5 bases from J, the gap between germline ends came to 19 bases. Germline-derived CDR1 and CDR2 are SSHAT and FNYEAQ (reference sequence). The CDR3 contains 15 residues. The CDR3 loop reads CASSSGRTLGDEQYF. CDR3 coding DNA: TGTGCCAGCAGCAGCGGACGGACCCTTGGGGACGAGCAGTACTTC. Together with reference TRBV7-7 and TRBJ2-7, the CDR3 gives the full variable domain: GAGVSQSPRYKVTKRGQDVTLRCDPISSHATLYWYQQALGQGPEFLTYFNYEAQPDKSGLPSDRFSAERPEGSISTLTIQRTEQRDSAMYRCASSSGRTLGDEQYFGPGTRLTVT.